This entry concerns a single TCR beta chain. Its antigen is still unknown. This sample is drawn from a study of cytotoxic CD8 clonotypes in ibrutinib-treated CLL. Whole-study findings and limits: Before falling back toward baseline at progression, clonality had risen at the time of ibrutinib response.

The authors obtained roughly 1.8 micrograms of genomic DNA from cryopreserved PBMCs for TCR beta libraries. TCRdb keeps only in-frame clones here, not all; method: immunoSEQ multiplex PCR. Here the sample spans just over 45,000 clones, 69% being singletons. Germline V lookup: CDR1 SQVTM, CDR2 ANQGSEA. V lost 5 bases, J lost 3 bases, and 11 bases lay in between. This CDR3 comprises 12 residues. The clonotype was recovered from a human donor with chronic lymphocytic leukemia. This specimen consisted of PBMCs, obtained after 12 months of ibrutinib treatment. This chain links TRBV29-1 with TRBJ2-7; no clear D gene. For the CDR3, the DNA is TGCAGCGTTCTAGACAACTTCTACGAGCAGTACTTC. This translates into CSVLDNFYEQYF.